A selection of T cell receptor beta chains follows, all from one sample in a study of blood T cell repertoires in COVID-19. The data were produced by immunoSEQ multiplex PCR, yet TCRdb's version contains in-frame clones alone and is incomplete. This sample carries hundreds of thousands of clones, almost 85% of them seen once, and the ten largest clones take 7.2%. Specimen: peripheral blood. The receptors originated from a human donor in a cohort sampled during active COVID-19. CDR3s leave out the opening cysteine and the closing phenylalanine or tryptophan.

TRBJ2-7	TRBV27	ASSLSAGHYEQY
TRBJ2-7	TRBV11-1	ASSPRGPEQY
TRBJ2-1	TRBV5-1	ASSLGLTTYNEQF
TRBJ2-5	TRBV7-2	ASTSGETQY
TRBJ2-1	TRBV27	ASSPNRDSYNEQF
TRBJ1-1	TRBV7-3	ASSLTGRTEAF
TRBJ2-2	TRBV28	ASSYTTSNTGELF
TRBJ1-1	TRBV30	AWGQGVSSEAF
TRBJ1-1	TRBV29-1	SVDTGIPEAF
TRBJ2-3	TRBV5-1	ASSSGQGTDTQY
TRBJ1-1	TRBV10-3	AISESGTGNTEAF
TRBJ1-1	TRBV30	AWSRGQVNTEAF
TRBJ2-2	TRBV3-1/TRBV3-2	ASSQTGYTGELF
TRBJ2-7	TRBV27	ASSPRRPGQTYEQY
TRBJ1-2	TRBV19	ASSPRGAEHGYT
TRBJ1-6	TRBV10-1	ASSQGARSYNSPLH
TRBJ2-2	TRBV7-3	ASSLSGHRMSGELF
TRBJ2-5	TRBV15	ATSRDWAGSQETQY
TRBJ2-5	TRBV2	ASQAGETQY
TRBJ2-3	TRBV6-5	ASKRASTDTQY